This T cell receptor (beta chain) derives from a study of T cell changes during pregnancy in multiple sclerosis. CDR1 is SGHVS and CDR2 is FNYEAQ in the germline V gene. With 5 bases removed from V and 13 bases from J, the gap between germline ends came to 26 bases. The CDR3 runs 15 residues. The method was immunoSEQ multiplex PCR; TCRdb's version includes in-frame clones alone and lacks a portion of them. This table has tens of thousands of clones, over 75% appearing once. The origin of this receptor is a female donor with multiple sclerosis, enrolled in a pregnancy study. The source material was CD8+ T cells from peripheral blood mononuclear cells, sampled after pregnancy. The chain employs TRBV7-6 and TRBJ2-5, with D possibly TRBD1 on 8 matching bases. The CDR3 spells CASSPDRVVGGTRYF. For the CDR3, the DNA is TGTGCCAGCAGCCCGGACAGGGTCGTGGGGGGGACACGGTACTTC.